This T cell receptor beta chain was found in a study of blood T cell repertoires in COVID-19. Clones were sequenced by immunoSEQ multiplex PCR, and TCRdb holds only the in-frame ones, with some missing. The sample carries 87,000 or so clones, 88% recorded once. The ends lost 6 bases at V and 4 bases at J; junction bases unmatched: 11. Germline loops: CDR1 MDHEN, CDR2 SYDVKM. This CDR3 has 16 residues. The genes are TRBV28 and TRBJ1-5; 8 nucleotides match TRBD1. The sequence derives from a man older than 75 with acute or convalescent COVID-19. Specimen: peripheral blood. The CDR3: CASSSAGQGKNQPQHF. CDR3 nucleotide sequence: TGTGCCAGCAGCAGCGCCGGACAGGGAAAAAATCAGCCCCAGCATTTT.